The rows below give T cell receptor beta chains drawn from one sample of a study of shared clonotypes between healthy human individuals. Measured with immunoSEQ multiplex PCR; TCRdb has only the in-frame clones, and not every one. Here the sample spans some 2.4 million clones, over 85% being singletons. The specimen was naive CD4+ T cells from PBMCs. The receptor set was obtained from a man aged 18 to 30 in good health. Some clones in this sample may be carry-over from other donors' samples. Each CDR3 is given with its conserved first and last residue. Each record gives: CDR3 protein, CDR3 DNA, V gene, D gene, clone size, J gene. D genes are given only for firm matches. Clone size is shown for a subset of rows, as once, few, many or a class of expanded clone.

CDR3aa: CASTPGTVPGNTIYF
CDR3nt: TGTGCCAGTACTCCTGGGACGGTACCTGGAAACACCATATATTTT
v_gene: TRBV19
d_gene: -
abundance: once
j_gene: TRBJ1-3

CDR3aa: CAWSLQGDRGYTF
CDR3nt: TGTGCCTGGAGCCTTCAGGGTGACCGTGGCTACACCTTC
v_gene: TRBV30
d_gene: -
abundance: few
j_gene: TRBJ1-2

CDR3aa: CASSLGRVSYEQYF
CDR3nt: TGTGCCAGCAGCTTGGGACGGGTCTCCTACGAGCAGTACTTC
v_gene: TRBV5-5
d_gene: -
abundance: -
j_gene: TRBJ2-7

CDR3aa: CASSPSFPGFWYF
CDR3nt: TGTGCCAGCAGCCCTAGTTTCCCGGGTTTTTGGTATTTT
v_gene: TRBV11-2
d_gene: -
abundance: -
j_gene: TRBJ2-3

CDR3aa: CASSLAGQGYYEQYF
CDR3nt: TGCGCCAGCAGCTTGGCCGGACAGGGTTACTACGAGCAGTACTTC
v_gene: TRBV5-1
d_gene: TRBD1
abundance: -
j_gene: TRBJ2-7

CDR3aa: CASSLESSGRGNTIYF
CDR3nt: TGTGCCAGCAGCTTAGAGAGCTCAGGGAGAGGAAACACCATATATTTT
v_gene: TRBV7-8
d_gene: -
abundance: -
j_gene: TRBJ1-3

CDR3aa: CASRPGQGGEPQHF
CDR3nt: TGCGCCAGCAGACCGGGACAGGGTGGGGAGCCCCAGCATTTT
v_gene: TRBV5-1
d_gene: TRBD1
abundance: -
j_gene: TRBJ1-5

CDR3aa: CASSRDRGLIPSYEQYF
CDR3nt: TGTGCCAGCTCACGAGACAGGGGGCTAATACCTTCCTACGAGCAGTACTTC
v_gene: TRBV18
d_gene: TRBD1
abundance: -
j_gene: TRBJ2-7

CDR3aa: CASRGAGVYEQYF
CDR3nt: TGTGCCAGCCGAGGCGCGGGGGTCTACGAGCAGTACTTC
v_gene: TRBV19
d_gene: TRBD2
abundance: -
j_gene: TRBJ2-7

CDR3aa: CASSVRGGASTEAFF
CDR3nt: TGTGCCAGCAGCGTCCGAGGGGGCGCGAGCACTGAAGCTTTCTTT
v_gene: TRBV9
d_gene: TRBD1
abundance: -
j_gene: TRBJ1-1

CDR3aa: CASRPVGGGANVLTF
CDR3nt: TGTGCCAGCAGACCCGTGGGGGGTGGGGCCAACGTCCTGACTTTC
v_gene: TRBV2
d_gene: -
abundance: -
j_gene: TRBJ2-6

CDR3aa: CASSPPNGGADEKLFF
CDR3nt: TGTGCCAGCTCACCACCTAACGGGGGGGCCGATGAAAAACTGTTTTTT
v_gene: TRBV18
d_gene: -
abundance: -
j_gene: TRBJ1-4

CDR3aa: CASSLRTASNYGYTF
CDR3nt: TGTGCCAGCAGCCTACGGACAGCGTCTAACTATGGCTACACCTTC
v_gene: TRBV5-8
d_gene: -
abundance: -
j_gene: TRBJ1-2

CDR3aa: CASSLSYTEAFF
CDR3nt: TGTGCCAGCAGCTTATCGTACACTGAAGCTTTCTTT
v_gene: TRBV7-9
d_gene: -
abundance: once
j_gene: TRBJ1-1

CDR3aa: CASSFQRTGISYEQYF
CDR3nt: TGTGCCAGCAGCTTTCAAAGGACAGGTATCTCCTACGAGCAGTACTTC
v_gene: TRBV7-2
d_gene: TRBD1
abundance: -
j_gene: TRBJ2-7

CDR3aa: CSFQDRGSTDTQYF
CDR3nt: TGCAGCTTTCAGGACAGGGGGAGCACAGATACGCAGTATTTT
v_gene: TRBV29-1
d_gene: TRBD1
abundance: -
j_gene: TRBJ2-3

CDR3aa: CASSFTTSLDEQYF
CDR3nt: TGTGCCAGCAGTTTCACGACTAGCTTGGACGAGCAGTACTTC
v_gene: TRBV27
d_gene: TRBD2
abundance: -
j_gene: TRBJ2-7

CDR3aa: CASSQESRTDRYTF
CDR3nt: TGCGCCAGCAGCCAAGAAAGTCGGACAGATCGCTACACCTTC
v_gene: TRBV4-3
d_gene: -
abundance: -
j_gene: TRBJ1-2

CDR3aa: CASSQAPAVSNYEQYF
CDR3nt: TGTGCCAGCAGCCAAGCCCCGGCGGTCTCGAACTACGAGCAGTACTTC
v_gene: TRBV4-2
d_gene: -
abundance: once
j_gene: TRBJ2-7

CDR3aa: CSFLDGRAEAFF
CDR3nt: TGCAGCTTCTTGGACGGAAGGGCTGAAGCTTTCTTT
v_gene: TRBV29-1
d_gene: -
abundance: few
j_gene: TRBJ1-1

CDR3aa: CASSESGGGYTF
CDR3nt: TGTGCCAGCAGTGAATCGGGTGGTGGCTACACCTTC
v_gene: TRBV6-1
d_gene: -
abundance: -
j_gene: TRBJ1-2

CDR3aa: CASSLIPLGGDQPQHF
CDR3nt: TGTGCCAGCAGTTTGATTCCCCTGGGGGGTGACCAGCCCCAGCATTTT
v_gene: TRBV28
d_gene: -
abundance: -
j_gene: TRBJ1-5

CDR3aa: CASSPEQGWDVEAFF
CDR3nt: TGTGCCAGCAGCCCAGAACAGGGATGGGATGTTGAAGCTTTCTTT
v_gene: TRBV7-9
d_gene: -
abundance: -
j_gene: TRBJ1-1

CDR3aa: CAWRENNEQFF
CDR3nt: TGTGCCTGGAGAGAGAACAATGAGCAGTTCTTC
v_gene: TRBV30
d_gene: -
abundance: -
j_gene: TRBJ2-1

CDR3aa: CASSFWTASNQPQHF
CDR3nt: TGTGCCAGCAGCTTCTGGACAGCTAGCAATCAGCCCCAGCATTTT
v_gene: TRBV5-8
d_gene: -
abundance: -
j_gene: TRBJ1-5

CDR3aa: CASSSLGQGGEKLFF
CDR3nt: TGTGCCAGTAGTTCCTTGGGACAGGGAGGGGAAAAACTGTTTTTT
v_gene: TRBV19
d_gene: TRBD1
abundance: -
j_gene: TRBJ1-4

CDR3aa: CASSLRPSGGTYEQYF
CDR3nt: TGTGCCAGCAGTCTAAGGCCTAGCGGGGGTACCTACGAGCAGTACTTC
v_gene: TRBV28
d_gene: TRBD2
abundance: -
j_gene: TRBJ2-7

CDR3aa: CASSQRRNYGYTF
CDR3nt: TGTGCCAGCAGCCAACGCCGTAACTATGGCTACACCTTC
v_gene: TRBV7-2
d_gene: -
abundance: few
j_gene: TRBJ1-2

CDR3aa: CASSLGIANEKLFF
CDR3nt: TGTGCCAGCAGCTTAGGTATAGCTAATGAAAAACTGTTTTTT
v_gene: TRBV7-9
d_gene: -
abundance: -
j_gene: TRBJ1-4

CDR3aa: CASSSGPPNTGELFF
CDR3nt: TGCGCCAGCAGTTCAGGCCCACCGAACACCGGGGAGCTGTTTTTT
v_gene: TRBV5-1
d_gene: -
abundance: -
j_gene: TRBJ2-2

CDR3aa: CASSPPEQMNTEAFF
CDR3nt: TGTGCCAGCAGTCCCCCGGAACAAATGAACACTGAAGCTTTCTTT
v_gene: TRBV28
d_gene: -
abundance: -
j_gene: TRBJ1-1

CDR3aa: CASSWTSGPYEQYF
CDR3nt: TGTGCCAGCAGCTGGACTAGCGGACCCTACGAGCAGTACTTC
v_gene: TRBV7-8
d_gene: TRBD2
abundance: -
j_gene: TRBJ2-7

CDR3aa: CASSPRQGKTNEKLFF
CDR3nt: TGTGCCAGCAGCCCCCGACAGGGGAAGACTAATGAAAAACTGTTTTTT
v_gene: TRBV5-4
d_gene: TRBD1
abundance: -
j_gene: TRBJ1-4

CDR3aa: CASRTPEIEAFF
CDR3nt: TGTGCCAGCAGAACCCCGGAAATTGAAGCTTTCTTT
v_gene: TRBV6-6
d_gene: -
abundance: -
j_gene: TRBJ1-1

CDR3aa: CASSLGSGELFF
CDR3nt: TGCGCCAGCAGCTTGGGAAGCGGGGAGCTGTTTTTT
v_gene: TRBV5-1
d_gene: -
abundance: -
j_gene: TRBJ2-2

CDR3aa: CASSMGDSGDYEQYF
CDR3nt: TGTGCCAGTAGTATGGGTGATAGCGGGGACTACGAGCAGTACTTC
v_gene: TRBV19
d_gene: TRBD2
abundance: -
j_gene: TRBJ2-7

CDR3aa: CASSLGLAVTDTQYF
CDR3nt: TGTGCCAGCAGCTTAGGACTAGCGGTCACAGATACGCAGTATTTT
v_gene: TRBV11-2
d_gene: TRBD2
abundance: -
j_gene: TRBJ2-3

CDR3aa: CASSLGRAMANEQFF
CDR3nt: TGTGCCAGCAGTTTGGGGAGGGCCATGGCGAATGAGCAGTTCTTC
v_gene: TRBV27
d_gene: TRBD2
abundance: -
j_gene: TRBJ2-1

CDR3aa: CASSSYTNTEAFF
CDR3nt: TGTGCCAGCAGCTCTTATACTAACACTGAAGCTTTCTTT
v_gene: TRBV5-4
d_gene: -
abundance: -
j_gene: TRBJ1-1

CDR3aa: CASSIGQGGQPQHF
CDR3nt: TGCGCCAGCAGCATAGGACAGGGAGGTCAGCCCCAGCATTTT
v_gene: TRBV5-1
d_gene: TRBD1
abundance: -
j_gene: TRBJ1-5

CDR3aa: CASSKRYQSYEQYF
CDR3nt: TGTGCCAGCAGTAAGCGCTACCAATCCTACGAGCAGTACTTC
v_gene: TRBV28
d_gene: -
abundance: -
j_gene: TRBJ2-7

CDR3aa: CASSQIAGAAYNEQFF
CDR3nt: TGTGCCAGCAGTCAAATAGCGGGAGCGGCCTACAATGAGCAGTTCTTC
v_gene: TRBV7-9
d_gene: TRBD2
abundance: -
j_gene: TRBJ2-1

CDR3aa: CASSSMGPDTQYF
CDR3nt: TGTGCCAGCAGCTCTATGGGGCCAGATACGCAGTATTTT
v_gene: TRBV5-4
d_gene: -
abundance: -
j_gene: TRBJ2-3

CDR3aa: CASSLGLAINEQFF
CDR3nt: TGTGCCAGCAGCTTGGGACTAGCGATAAATGAGCAGTTCTTC
v_gene: TRBV7-9
d_gene: TRBD2
abundance: -
j_gene: TRBJ2-1

CDR3aa: CASSALSRLAGVGTGELFF
CDR3nt: TGTGCCAGCAGCGCACTTTCGAGACTAGCGGGAGTAGGGACCGGGGAGCTGTTTTTT
v_gene: TRBV13
d_gene: TRBD2
abundance: -
j_gene: TRBJ2-2

CDR3aa: CASSLTYRGYEQYF
CDR3nt: TGTGCCAGCAGCTTGACGTACAGAGGCTACGAGCAGTACTTC
v_gene: TRBV5-4
d_gene: -
abundance: -
j_gene: TRBJ2-7

CDR3aa: CASSWGRSSYEQYF
CDR3nt: TGTGCCAGCAGCTGGGGACGGTCCTCCTACGAGCAGTACTTC
v_gene: TRBV5-6
d_gene: -
abundance: -
j_gene: TRBJ2-7

CDR3aa: CASEEQGAREGPKNGYTF
CDR3nt: TGTGCCAGCGAAGAGCAAGGGGCCCGAGAGGGTCCAAAGAATGGCTACACCTTC
v_gene: TRBV6-4
d_gene: -
abundance: -
j_gene: TRBJ1-2

CDR3aa: CASSLTSRGTGELFF
CDR3nt: TGTGCCAGCAGCCTGACTAGTCGAGGGACCGGGGAGCTGTTTTTT
v_gene: TRBV11-3
d_gene: -
abundance: -
j_gene: TRBJ2-2

CDR3aa: CASSKVKAGWDEKLFF
CDR3nt: TGTGCCAGCAGCAAAGTAAAGGCGGGGTGGGATGAAAAACTGTTTTTT
v_gene: TRBV21-1
d_gene: -
abundance: -
j_gene: TRBJ1-4

CDR3aa: CASSPRQGPTGELFF
CDR3nt: TGTGCCAGCAGCCCCCGACAGGGCCCGACCGGGGAGCTGTTTTTT
v_gene: TRBV4-2
d_gene: TRBD1
abundance: -
j_gene: TRBJ2-2

CDR3aa: CASSADRGQTEAFF
CDR3nt: TGTGCCAGCAGTGCGGACAGGGGGCAGACTGAAGCTTTCTTT
v_gene: TRBV27
d_gene: TRBD1
abundance: -
j_gene: TRBJ1-1

CDR3aa: CASSFYLGDHSFYEQYF
CDR3nt: TGTGCCAGCAGTTTCTATTTAGGGGACCATTCCTTCTACGAGCAGTACTTC
v_gene: TRBV28
d_gene: -
abundance: -
j_gene: TRBJ2-7

CDR3aa: CASSFGGTQETQYF
CDR3nt: TGTGCCAGCAGTTTCGGCGGGACCCAAGAGACCCAGTACTTC
v_gene: TRBV28
d_gene: -
abundance: -
j_gene: TRBJ2-5

CDR3aa: CASSAIQGGTEAFF
CDR3nt: TGTGCCAGCAGTGCAATACAGGGAGGCACTGAAGCTTTCTTT
v_gene: TRBV6-6
d_gene: -
abundance: -
j_gene: TRBJ1-1

CDR3aa: CASSQQGSYNEQFF
CDR3nt: TGTGCCAGCAGCCAGCAGGGGAGCTACAATGAGCAGTTCTTC
v_gene: TRBV11-3
d_gene: -
abundance: -
j_gene: TRBJ2-1

CDR3aa: CASRGDRDNNEQFF
CDR3nt: TGTGCCAGCAGGGGGGACAGGGATAACAATGAGCAGTTCTTC
v_gene: TRBV14
d_gene: TRBD1
abundance: -
j_gene: TRBJ2-1

CDR3aa: CASSPGARIQEKTQYF
CDR3nt: TGTGCCAGCAGCCCAGGGGCTCGGATACAAGAAAAGACCCAGTACTTC
v_gene: TRBV7-3
d_gene: -
abundance: -
j_gene: TRBJ2-5

CDR3aa: CASSFLAGGKDEQFF
CDR3nt: TGCGCCAGCAGCTTCTTAGCGGGAGGGAAGGATGAGCAGTTCTTC
v_gene: TRBV5-1
d_gene: TRBD2
abundance: -
j_gene: TRBJ2-1